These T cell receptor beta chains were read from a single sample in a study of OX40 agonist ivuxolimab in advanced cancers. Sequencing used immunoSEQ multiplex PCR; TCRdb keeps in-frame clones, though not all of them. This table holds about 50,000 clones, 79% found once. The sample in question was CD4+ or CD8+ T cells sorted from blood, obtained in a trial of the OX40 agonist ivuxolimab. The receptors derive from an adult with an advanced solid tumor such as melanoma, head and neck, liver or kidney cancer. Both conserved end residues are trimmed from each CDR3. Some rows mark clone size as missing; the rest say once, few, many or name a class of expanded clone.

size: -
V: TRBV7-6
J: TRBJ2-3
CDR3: ASSGSGAGDTQY

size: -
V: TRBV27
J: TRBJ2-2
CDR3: ASSPTSVHTGELF

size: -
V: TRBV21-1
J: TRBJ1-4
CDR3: ASSPPGQARDEKLF

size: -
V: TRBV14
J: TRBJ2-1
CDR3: ASGLAVYNEQF

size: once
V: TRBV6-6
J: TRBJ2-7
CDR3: ASAGERGFLHEQY

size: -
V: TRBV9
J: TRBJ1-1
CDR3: ASSVGQPNTEAF

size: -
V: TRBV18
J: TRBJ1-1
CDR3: ASYSGEDTEAF

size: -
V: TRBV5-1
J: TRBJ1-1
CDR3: ASSLDGGVNTEAF

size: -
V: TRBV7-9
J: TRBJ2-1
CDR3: ASSSSPGGSSYNEQF

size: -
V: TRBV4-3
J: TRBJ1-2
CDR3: ASSRQGGSYGYT

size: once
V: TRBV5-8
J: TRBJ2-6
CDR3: APKASSGANVLT

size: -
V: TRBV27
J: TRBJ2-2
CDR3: ASSLSSRVAGELF

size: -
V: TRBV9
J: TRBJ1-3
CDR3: ASGWGSGNTIY

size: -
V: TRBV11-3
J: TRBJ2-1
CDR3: ASSLKANNEQF

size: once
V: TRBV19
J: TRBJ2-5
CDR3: ASSIDQPGTKETQY

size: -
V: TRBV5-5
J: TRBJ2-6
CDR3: ASSSLGAGANVLT

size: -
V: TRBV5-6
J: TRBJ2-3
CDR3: ASSSPEGIIDTQY

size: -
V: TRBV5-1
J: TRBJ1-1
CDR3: ASSLGMNAEAF

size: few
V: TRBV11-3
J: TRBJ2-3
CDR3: ASSLQVKDTQY

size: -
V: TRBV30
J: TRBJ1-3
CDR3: AWSVRGPGNTIY

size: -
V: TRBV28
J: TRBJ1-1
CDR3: ASSVRPGTSTTEAF

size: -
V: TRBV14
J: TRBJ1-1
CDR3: ASSRGTGDWAF

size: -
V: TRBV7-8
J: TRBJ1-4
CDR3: ASSFKTEATSTNEKLF

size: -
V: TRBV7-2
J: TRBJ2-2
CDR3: ASSLRSPGFANTGELF

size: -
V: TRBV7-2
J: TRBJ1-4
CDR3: ASSPGQGRESNEKLF

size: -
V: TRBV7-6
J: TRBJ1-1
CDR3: ASTGLEEAF

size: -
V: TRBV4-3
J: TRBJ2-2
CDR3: ASSQGISGRASGELF

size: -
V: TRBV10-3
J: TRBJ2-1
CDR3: ATYSGRYNEQF

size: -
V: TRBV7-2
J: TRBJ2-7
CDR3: ASSRTVDEQY

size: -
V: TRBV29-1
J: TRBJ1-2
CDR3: SVEDRGAGGGYT

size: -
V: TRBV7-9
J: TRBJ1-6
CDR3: ASSLDGHNNSPLH

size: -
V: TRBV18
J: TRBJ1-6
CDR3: ASSLGTDSPLH

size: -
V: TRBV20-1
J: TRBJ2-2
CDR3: SARSGELF

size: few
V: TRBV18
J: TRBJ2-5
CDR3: ASSPVRNPRETQY

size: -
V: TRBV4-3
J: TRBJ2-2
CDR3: ASSQGVTGGVTGELF

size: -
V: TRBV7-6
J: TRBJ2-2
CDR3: ASRRGLANTGELF

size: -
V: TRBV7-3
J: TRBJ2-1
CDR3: ASSFQRERNNEQF

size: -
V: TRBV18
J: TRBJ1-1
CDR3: ASSGPGPTEAF

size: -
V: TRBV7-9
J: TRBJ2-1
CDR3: ASSLIGNEQF

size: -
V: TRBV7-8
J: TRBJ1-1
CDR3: ASSLAGRVTEAF

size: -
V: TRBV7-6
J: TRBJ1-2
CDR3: ASSPGDRASGGYT

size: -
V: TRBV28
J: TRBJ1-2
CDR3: ASSSSGTVYGYT

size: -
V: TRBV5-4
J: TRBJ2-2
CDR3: ASSQGPGSGELF

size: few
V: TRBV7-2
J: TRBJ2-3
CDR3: ASSLLSGRAGDTQY

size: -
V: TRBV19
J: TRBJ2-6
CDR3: ASTGSSGANVLT

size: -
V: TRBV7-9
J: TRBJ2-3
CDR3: ASSPGGSGSPDTQY

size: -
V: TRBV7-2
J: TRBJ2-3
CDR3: ASSLGLDKSQY

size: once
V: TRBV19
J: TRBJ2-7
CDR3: ASSRASSYEQY

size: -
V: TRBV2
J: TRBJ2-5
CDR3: ARGTEQETQY

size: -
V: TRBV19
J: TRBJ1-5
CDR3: ASKMTTEGWEPQH

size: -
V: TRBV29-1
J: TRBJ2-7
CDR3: SVETTTYEQY

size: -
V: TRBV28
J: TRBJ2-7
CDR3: ATNLFAEYEQY

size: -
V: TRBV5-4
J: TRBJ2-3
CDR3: ASSFGLSTDTQY

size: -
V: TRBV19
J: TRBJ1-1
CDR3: ASLGQPNTEAF